The T cell receptor beta chain described here comes from a study of T cell responses to AZD1222 COVID-19 vaccine. General study results and limits: Targeting of unmutated variant regions was reportedly seen in nearly half of spike-specific TCRs. Spike as a whole was targeted by vaccine-associated CD4 TCRs, dominant at 160-218 and 743-854.

Of note for this clone: Its antigen remains unidentified.

The germline CDR1 and CDR2 sequences are LNHDA and SQIVND (reference sequence). V was trimmed by 6 bases and J by 0 bases, leaving 9 bases between them. The CDR3 runs 14 residues. Produced via immunoSEQ multiplex PCR; TCRdb's table is partial and in-frame only. Here the sample spans some 89,000 clones, more than 70% being singletons. V usage is TRBV19 and J usage is TRBJ2-1; D ambiguous. This clonotype originated in an adult in good health. The material sequenced was peripheral blood, taken on day 0 of AZD1222 vaccination. The CDR3 nucleotides read TGTGCCAGTAGAGGTCACTCCTCCTACAATGAGCAGTTCTTC. This encodes CASRGHSSYNEQFF.